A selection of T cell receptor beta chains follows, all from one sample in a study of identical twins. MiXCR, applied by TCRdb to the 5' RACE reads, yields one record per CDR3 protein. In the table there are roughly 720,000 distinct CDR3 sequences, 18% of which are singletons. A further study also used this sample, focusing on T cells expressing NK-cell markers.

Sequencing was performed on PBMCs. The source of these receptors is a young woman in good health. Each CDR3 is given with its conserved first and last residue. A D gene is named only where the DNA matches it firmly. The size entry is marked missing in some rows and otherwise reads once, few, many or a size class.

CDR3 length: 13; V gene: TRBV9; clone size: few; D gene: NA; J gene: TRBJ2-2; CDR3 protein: CASSVGGDGELFF; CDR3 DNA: TGTGCCAGCAGCGTAGGAGGGGACGGGGAGCTGTTTTTT
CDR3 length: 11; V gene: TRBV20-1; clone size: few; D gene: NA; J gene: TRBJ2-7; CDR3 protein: CSATPGYEQYF; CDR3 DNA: TGCAGTGCTACCCCAGGCTACGAGCAGTACTTC
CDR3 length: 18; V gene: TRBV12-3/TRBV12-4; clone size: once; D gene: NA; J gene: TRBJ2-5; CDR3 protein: CASSFGAAGRPLQETQYF; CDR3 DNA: TGTGCCAGCAGTTTTGGAGCGGCGGGAAGGCCACTCCAAGAGACCCAGTACTTC
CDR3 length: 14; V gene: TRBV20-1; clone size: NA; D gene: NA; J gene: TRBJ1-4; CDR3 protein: CSARRGGPNEKLFF; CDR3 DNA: TGCAGTGCTAGAAGAGGGGGGCCTAATGAAAAACTGTTTTTT
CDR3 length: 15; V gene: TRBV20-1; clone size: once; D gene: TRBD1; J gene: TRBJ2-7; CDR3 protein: CSARRTQGGSYEQYF; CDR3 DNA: TGCAGTGCTAGGAGGACACAGGGGGGCTCCTACGAGCAGTACTTC
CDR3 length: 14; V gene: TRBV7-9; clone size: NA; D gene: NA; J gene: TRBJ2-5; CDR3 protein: CASSFVQIQETQYF; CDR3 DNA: TGTGCCAGCAGCTTTGTACAGATCCAAGAGACCCAGTACTTC
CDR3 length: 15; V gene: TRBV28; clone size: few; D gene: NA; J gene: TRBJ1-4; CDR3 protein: CASSLPGGANEKLFF; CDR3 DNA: TGTGCCAGCAGTTTGCCCGGGGGTGCTAATGAAAAACTGTTTTTT
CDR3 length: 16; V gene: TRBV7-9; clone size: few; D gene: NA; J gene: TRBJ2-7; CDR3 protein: CASSSDRTGSSYEQYF; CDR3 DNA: TGTGCCAGCAGCTCTGATAGGACGGGGAGCTCCTACGAGCAGTACTTC
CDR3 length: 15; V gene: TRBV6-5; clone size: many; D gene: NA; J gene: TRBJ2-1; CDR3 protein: CASSYMAGKSNEQFF; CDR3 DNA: TGTGCCAGCAGTTATATGGCGGGAAAAAGCAATGAGCAGTTCTTC
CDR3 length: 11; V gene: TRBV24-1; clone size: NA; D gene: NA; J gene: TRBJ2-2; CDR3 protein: CATSAKEELFF; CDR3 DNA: TGTGCCACCAGTGCCAAGGAGGAGCTGTTTTTT
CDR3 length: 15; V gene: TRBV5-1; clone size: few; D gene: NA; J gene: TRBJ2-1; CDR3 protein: CASSLDMSPYNEQFF; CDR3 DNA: TGCGCCAGCAGCTTGGATATGTCTCCGTACAATGAGCAGTTCTTC
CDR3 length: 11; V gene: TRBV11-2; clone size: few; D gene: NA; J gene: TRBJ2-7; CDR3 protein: CASSLLIEQYF; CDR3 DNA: TGTGCCAGCAGCTTATTGATCGAGCAGTACTTC
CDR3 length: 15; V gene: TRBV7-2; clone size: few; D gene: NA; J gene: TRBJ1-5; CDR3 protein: CASSLRVSSNQPQHF; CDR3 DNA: TGTGCCAGCAGCCTGCGGGTCAGTAGCAATCAGCCCCAGCATTTT
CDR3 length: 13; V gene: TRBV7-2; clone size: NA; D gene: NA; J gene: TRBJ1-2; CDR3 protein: CASKTRVPDGYTF; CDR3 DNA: TGTGCCAGCAAGACCCGGGTCCCCGATGGCTACACCTTC
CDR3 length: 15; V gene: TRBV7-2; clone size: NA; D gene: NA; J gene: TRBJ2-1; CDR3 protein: CASSLRGTSGHEQFF; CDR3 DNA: TGTGCCAGCAGCCTCCGGGGGACTTCTGGACATGAGCAGTTCTTC
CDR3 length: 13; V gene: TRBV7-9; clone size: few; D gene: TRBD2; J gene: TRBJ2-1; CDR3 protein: CASTPYGGGQEFF; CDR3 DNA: TGTGCCAGCACCCCTTACGGGGGGGGCCAGGAGTTCTTC
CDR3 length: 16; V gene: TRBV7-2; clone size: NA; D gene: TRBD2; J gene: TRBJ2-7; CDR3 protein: CASSALSGREAYEQYF; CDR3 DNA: TGTGCCAGCAGCGCACTTAGCGGGAGGGAAGCCTACGAGCAGTACTTC
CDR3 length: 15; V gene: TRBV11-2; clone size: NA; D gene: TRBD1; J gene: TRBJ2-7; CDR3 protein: CASRSGTGGTYEQYF; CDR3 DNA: TGTGCCAGCAGATCCGGGACAGGGGGCACCTACGAGCAGTACTTC
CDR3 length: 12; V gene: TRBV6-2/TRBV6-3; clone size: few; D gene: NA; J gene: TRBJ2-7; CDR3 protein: CASSQTFYEQYF; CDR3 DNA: TGTGCCAGCAGTCAGACTTTCTACGAGCAGTACTTC
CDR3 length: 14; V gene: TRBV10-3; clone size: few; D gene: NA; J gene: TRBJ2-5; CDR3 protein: CAIKGGATGETQYF; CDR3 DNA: TGTGCCATCAAAGGAGGGGCCACAGGAGAGACCCAGTACTTC
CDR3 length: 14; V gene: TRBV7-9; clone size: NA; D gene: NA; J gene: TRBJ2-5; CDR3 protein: CASSFGKATGTQYF; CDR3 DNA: TGTGCCAGCAGCTTTGGCAAGGCTACCGGGACCCAGTACTTC
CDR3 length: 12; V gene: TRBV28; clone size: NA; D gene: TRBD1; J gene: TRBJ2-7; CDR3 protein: CASGRQGYEQYF; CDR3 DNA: TGTGCCAGCGGTCGACAGGGCTACGAGCAGTACTTC
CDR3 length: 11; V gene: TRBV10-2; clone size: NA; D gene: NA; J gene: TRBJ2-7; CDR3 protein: CASGYNYEQYF; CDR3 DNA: TGCGCCAGCGGTTATAACTACGAGCAGTACTTC
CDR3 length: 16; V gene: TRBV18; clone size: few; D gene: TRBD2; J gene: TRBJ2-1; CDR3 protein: CASSTGLAISYNEQFF; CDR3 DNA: TGTGCCAGCTCAACGGGACTAGCTATTTCCTACAATGAGCAGTTCTTC
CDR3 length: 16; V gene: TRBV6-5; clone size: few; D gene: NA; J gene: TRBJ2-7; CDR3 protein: CASSYSLGVPSYEQYF; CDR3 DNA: TGTGCCAGCAGTTACTCCCTGGGGGTTCCCTCCTACGAGCAGTACTTC
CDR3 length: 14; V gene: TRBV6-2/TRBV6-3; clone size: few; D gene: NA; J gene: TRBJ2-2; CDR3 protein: CASSYGQDFGELFF; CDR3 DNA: TGTGCCAGCAGTTATGGGCAGGACTTCGGGGAGCTGTTTTTT
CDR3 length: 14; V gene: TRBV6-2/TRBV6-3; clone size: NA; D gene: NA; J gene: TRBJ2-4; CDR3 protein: CASSYSGPENIQYF; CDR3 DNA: TGTGCCAGCAGTTACTCTGGGCCCGAAAACATTCAGTACTTC
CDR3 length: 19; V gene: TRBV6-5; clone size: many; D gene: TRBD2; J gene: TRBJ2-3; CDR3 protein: CASSYSASGGPVDTDTQYF; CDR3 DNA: TGTGCCAGCAGTTACTCGGCTAGCGGGGGCCCGGTCGACACAGATACGCAGTATTTT
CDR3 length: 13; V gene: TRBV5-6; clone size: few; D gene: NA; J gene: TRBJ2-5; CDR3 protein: CASTKPNQETQYF; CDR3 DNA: TGTGCCAGCACCAAGCCGAATCAAGAGACCCAGTACTTC
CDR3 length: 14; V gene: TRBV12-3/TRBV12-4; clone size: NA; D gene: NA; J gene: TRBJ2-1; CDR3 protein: CASSWGLTHNEQFF; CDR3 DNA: TGTGCCAGCAGTTGGGGTCTCACCCACAATGAGCAGTTCTTC
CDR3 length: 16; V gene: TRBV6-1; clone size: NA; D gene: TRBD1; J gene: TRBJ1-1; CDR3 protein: CASSNTGGFMNTEAFF; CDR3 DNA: TGTGCCAGCAGTAATACAGGGGGCTTTATGAACACTGAAGCTTTCTTT
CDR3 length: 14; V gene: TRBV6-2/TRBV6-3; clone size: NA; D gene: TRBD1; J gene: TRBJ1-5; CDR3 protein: CASHRGQLNQPQHF; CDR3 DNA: TGTGCCAGCCACCGGGGACAGCTCAATCAGCCCCAGCATTTT
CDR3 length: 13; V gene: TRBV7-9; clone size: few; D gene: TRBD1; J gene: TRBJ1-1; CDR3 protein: CASGDRVNTEAFF; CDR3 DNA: TGTGCCAGCGGGGACAGGGTGAACACTGAAGCTTTCTTT
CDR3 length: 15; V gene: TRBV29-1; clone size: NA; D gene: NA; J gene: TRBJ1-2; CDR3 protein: CSVEAHPSPNYGYTF; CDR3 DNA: TGCAGCGTTGAAGCGCACCCAAGCCCGAACTATGGCTACACCTTC
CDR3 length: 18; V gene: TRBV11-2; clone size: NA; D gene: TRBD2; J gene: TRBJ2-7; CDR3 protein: CASSFLPGLAGIFYEQYF; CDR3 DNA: TGTGCCAGCAGCTTCCTCCCGGGACTAGCGGGAATATTCTACGAGCAGTACTTC
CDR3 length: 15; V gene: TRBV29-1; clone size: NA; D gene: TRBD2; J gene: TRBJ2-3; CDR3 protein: CSVGWTRRRTDTQYF; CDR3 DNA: TGCAGCGTTGGCTGGACTAGGAGGCGCACAGATACGCAGTATTTT
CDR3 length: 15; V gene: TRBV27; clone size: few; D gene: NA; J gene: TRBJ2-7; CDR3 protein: CASSLNLGFSDEQYF; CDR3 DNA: TGTGCCAGCAGTTTAAACTTGGGTTTTTCCGACGAGCAGTACTTC
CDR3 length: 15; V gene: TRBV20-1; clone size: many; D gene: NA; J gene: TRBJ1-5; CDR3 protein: CSAASGGGGNQPQHF; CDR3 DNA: TGCAGTGCTGCCTCGGGGGGGGGCGGGAATCAGCCCCAGCATTTT
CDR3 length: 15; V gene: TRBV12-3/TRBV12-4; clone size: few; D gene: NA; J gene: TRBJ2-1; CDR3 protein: CASSFGRDRRDEQFF; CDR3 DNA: TGTGCCAGCAGTTTCGGCCGGGACCGACGGGATGAGCAGTTCTTC
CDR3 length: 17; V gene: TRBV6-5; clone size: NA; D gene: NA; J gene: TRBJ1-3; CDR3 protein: CASSYGIQGAGGNTIYF; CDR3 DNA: TGTGCCAGCAGTTACGGGATACAGGGAGCCGGAGGAAACACCATATATTTT
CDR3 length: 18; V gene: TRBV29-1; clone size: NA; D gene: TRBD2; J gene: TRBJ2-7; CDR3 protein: CSVETSGTSGRDYDEQYF; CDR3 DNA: TGCAGCGTTGAGACATCCGGCACTAGCGGGAGGGACTACGACGAGCAGTACTTC